This TCR beta chain was recovered during a study of cytomegalovirus exposure and HLA in healthy donors. Findings and caveats of the study: Cytomegalovirus association was listed for approximately 160 TCR beta chains.

This clone was counted between two and nine times. Antigen: not known. 13 Jbeta primers and 60 Vbeta primers were used for the PCR. Some clones are missing from TCRdb's copy, which holds only in-frame ones; the method was immunoSEQ multiplex PCR. The profile shows some 160,000 clones, 80% to 85% of them singletons. The CDR3 contains 14 residues. Between the trimmed V and J ends, which lost 3 bases and 2 bases, there was a span of 11 bases. Germline assignment: CDR1 SGDLS and CDR2 YYNGEE. The TCR sequence derives from a male donor in good health and CMV-seropositive. The sequenced sample was PBMCs. The chain recombines TRBV9 with TRBJ1-1; no clear D gene. CDR3 protein: CASSAGWPNTEAFF. The CDR3 DNA sequence: TGTGCCAGCAGCGCCGGGTGGCCAAACACTGAAGCTTTCTTT. Full variable domain (missing parts from reference TRBV9 and TRBJ1-1): DSGVTQTPKHLITATGQRVTLRCSPRSGDLSVYWYQQSLDQGLQFLIQYYNGEERAKGNILERFSAQQFPDLHSELNLSSLELGDSALYFCASSAGWPNTEAFFGQGTRLTVV.